What follows describes a single TCR beta chain. The record originates from a study of blood T cell repertoires in COVID-19. On the study more broadly: From the United States, Italy and Spain came samples of acute and convalescent COVID-19. In each case, the material was cDNA or gDNA derived from T cells, B-cell-depleted T cells, or PBMCs.

Per the study methods: Amplification of reference gene primers was used by the study to estimate nucleated cell counts. The table came from immunoSEQ multiplex PCR; TCRdb's copy has only in-frame clones and leaves some out. V and J calls and clone size are copied from that table; D and trimming were computed from the DNA. The data contain over 85,000 clones, about 91% of them singletons. The clonotype comes from a human donor with active COVID-19. The donor label of this sample is uncertain. The sequenced sample was peripheral blood.

The CDR3 sequence: CASRGDRTDTQYF. The CDR3 DNA is TGTGCCAGTAGGGGGGACAGAACAGATACGCAGTATTTT. The rearrangement links TRBV19 to TRBJ2-3, with 7 bases matching TRBD1. The CDR3 runs 13 residues. Germline CDR1 LNHDA, CDR2 SQIVND (reference sequence). After removal of 6 bases from V and 3 bases from J, the junction contained 3 bases not matched to a gene. Combining the CDR3 with reference TRBV19 and TRBJ2-3 gives the whole variable domain DGGITQSPKYLFRKEGQNVTLSCEQNLNHDAMYWYRQDPGQGLRLIYYSQIVNDFQKGDIAEGYSVSREKKESFPLTVTSAQKNPTAFYLCASRGDRTDTQYFGPGTRLTVL.